The 9 T cell receptor beta chains below come from one sample, sequenced in a study of T cells in Graves' hyperthyroidism and ophthalmopathy. Amplification of TCR beta CDR3 regions was performed using RNA transcripts as template. HTBI primers were employed in a first-round RT-PCR of the TCR CDR3. TCRdb re-derived calls from the multiplex PCR reads in MiXCR, one entry per CDR3 protein. The table lists approximately 330,000 distinct CDR3 sequences, around a sixth of them singletons, with less than 65% in the top ten. Sequencing used blood. These receptor sequences come from a woman in her 50s with Graves' hyperthyroidism.

This clonotype was seen ten or more times. The chain uses TRBV6-1 and TRBJ2-3, with 13 nucleotides matching TRBD2. V shed 4 bases, J shed 3 bases, and the junction held 1 base outside the gene matches. This CDR3 spans 15 amino acids. Germline V gives CDR1 MNHNS, CDR2 SASEGT. This chain's CDR3 is CASSGLAGGTDTQYF. As DNA, the CDR3 is TGTGCCAGCAGTGGACTAGCGGGGGGAACAGATACGCAGTATTTT.

This clonotype has only a few counts. The chain carries TRBV5-1 and TRBJ2-7; 9 nucleotides agree with TRBD1. With 3 bases clipped from V and 6 bases from J, the junction kept 4 bases outside the gene matches. CDR1 is SGHRS and CDR2 is YFSETQ in the germline V gene. CDR3 length: 13 amino acids. The CDR3 sequence: CASSSGQGREQYV. The CDR3, as DNA: TGCGCCAGCAGCTCGGGACAGGGACGCGAGCAGTACGTC.

The chain links TRBV27 to TRBJ2-1; 10 nucleotides match TRBD1. Germline assignment: CDR1 MNHEY and CDR2 SMNVEV (reference sequence). Germline trimming cut 6 bases from V and 7 bases from J; bases unmatched to any gene: 12. The CDR3 contains 16 residues. The CDR3 loop is CASRASRGQGFNEQFF. CDR3 bases: TGTGCCAGCAGGGCAAGTAGGGGACAGGGGTTTAATGAGCAGTTCTTC.

The V call is TRBV6-2 or TRBV6-3, the J call TRBJ2-4; 8 bases line up with TRBD2. This CDR3 region has 17 residues. V shed 0 bases, J shed 1 base, and the junction held 5 bases outside the gene matches. Germline assignment: CDR1 MNHEY and CDR2 SVGEGT. In DNA, the CDR3 is TGTGCCAGCAGTTACTCGCGGGGGGCGGGGGCCAAAAACATTCAGTACTTC. This translates into CASSYSRGAGAKNIQYF.

This sequence joins TRBV20-1 and TRBJ2-5; D is possibly TRBD2 (6 bases). This CDR3 is built from 14 residues. V dropped 0 bases and J dropped 7 bases, with 15 bases sitting between them. CDR1 is DFQATT, CDR2 SNEGSKA, per germline (reference sequence). The CDR3 DNA sequence: TGCAGTGCTAGAGATCGGGACTCCTCGGGGACCCAGTACTTC. Translated, it gives CSARDRDSSGTQYF.

This clonotype was counted a few times. The junction departs from the called germline gene at one end, perhaps through a read error. V usage is TRBV2 and J usage is TRBJ2-2; weak D call: TRBD2 (6 bases). CDR3 size: 15 residues. Germline-derived CDR1 and CDR2 are SNHLY and FYNNEI. CDR3 sequence: CASSTASEDTGELLF. Here the CDR3 DNA reads TGTGCCAGCAGTACGGCTAGCGAGGACACCGGGGAGCTGCTTTTT.

The chain carries TRBV7-9 and TRBJ2-3, with D possibly matching TRBD1 (6 bases). V shed 5 bases and J shed 2 bases, with 14 bases lying between them. Germline V gene data show CDR1 as SEHNR and CDR2 as FQNEAQ (reference sequence). CDR3 length: 15 amino acids. This CDR3 is CASSLQGGDTDTQYF. Written as DNA, the CDR3 is TGTGCCAGCAGCCTACAGGGTGGGGACACAGATACGCAGTATTTT.

This clonotype came up many times. The CDR3 loop reads CASSQGIRSTDTQYF. The CDR3, as DNA: TGTGCCAGCAGCCAGGGGATAAGGAGCACAGATACGCAGTATTTT. V and J are TRBV3-1 and TRBJ2-3; D ambiguous. Germline CDR1 reads LGHDT; CDR2 reads YNNKEL (reference sequence). The V end was cut by 3 bases, the J end by 0 bases, with 10 bases between. The CDR3 covers 15 residues.

V and J are TRBV10-2 and TRBJ1-5; D remains ambiguous. The CDR3 sequence is 14 residues long. V was trimmed by 3 bases and J by 2 bases, leaving 8 bases between them. Germline assignment: CDR1 WSHSY and CDR2 SAAADI. CDR3 in amino acids: CASSDRRGNQPQHF. DNA for the CDR3: TGCGCCAGCAGTGACAGACGTGGCAATCAGCCCCAGCATTTT.